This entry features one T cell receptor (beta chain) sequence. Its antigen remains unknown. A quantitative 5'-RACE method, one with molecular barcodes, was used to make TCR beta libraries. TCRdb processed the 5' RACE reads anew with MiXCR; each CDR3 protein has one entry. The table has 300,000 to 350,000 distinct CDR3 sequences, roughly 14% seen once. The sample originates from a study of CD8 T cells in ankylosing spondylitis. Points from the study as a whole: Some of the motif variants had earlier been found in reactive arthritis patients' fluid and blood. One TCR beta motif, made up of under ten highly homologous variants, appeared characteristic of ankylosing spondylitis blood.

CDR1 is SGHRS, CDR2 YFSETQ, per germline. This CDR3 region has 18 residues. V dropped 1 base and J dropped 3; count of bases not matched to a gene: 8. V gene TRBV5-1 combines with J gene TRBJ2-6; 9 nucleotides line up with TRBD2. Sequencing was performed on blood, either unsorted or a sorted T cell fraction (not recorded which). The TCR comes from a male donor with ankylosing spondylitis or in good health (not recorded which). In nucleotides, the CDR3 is TGCGCCAGCAGCTTGAGTGGGACTAGCTCTTATGGGGCCAACGTCCTGACTTTC. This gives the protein CASSLSGTSSYGANVLTF.